This T cell receptor beta chain was sequenced for a study of early T cells in non-severe SARS-CoV-2 infection. The library protocol tagged individual cDNA molecules with unique molecular identifiers. TCRdb passed the 5' RACE reads through MiXCR, listing each CDR3 protein once. The sample yields 80,000 to 95,000 distinct CDR3 sequences, 11% to 15% seen once. Points on this clonotype: An end of the junction does not agree with germline; a read error may underlie this.

The CDR3 contains 13 residues. Germline V gene lookup returns CDR1 MNHEY and CDR2 SVGEGT. The V call is TRBV6-2 or TRBV6-3, the J call TRBJ2-4; D is unresolved. The sequence was collected from an adult who was a healthcare worker with PCR-confirmed SARS-CoV-2 infection or an uninfected control (not recorded which). The source material was whole blood. The CDR3 region has the DNA TGTGCCAGCAGTAACTCCGGGAAAAACATTCAGTACTTC. This gives the protein CASSNSGKNIQYF.